This is a list of T cell receptor beta chains from one sample in a study of blood T cell repertoires in COVID-19. Generated by immunoSEQ multiplex PCR, the TCRdb table keeps only in-frame clones and is missing some. This sample has around 170,000 clones; more than 80% occur once, and the top ten carry 10% to 15%. Sequenced material: PBMCs or T cells enriched from blood (not recorded which). These receptors were taken from a man aged 50 to 60 who had recovered from COVID-19. CDR3s include the opening cysteine and the closing phenylalanine or tryptophan. D genes are given only for firm matches. Only part of the rows carry a size: once, few, many, or a class if the clone is expanded.

d_gene: .; v_gene: TRBV19; len: 16; abundance: .; j_gene: TRBJ1-2; CDR3nt: TGTGCCAGTAAACCCCTTGGGGGGGGCGGCAACTATGGCTACACCTTC; CDR3aa: CASKPLGGGGNYGYTF
d_gene: TRBD2; v_gene: TRBV10-3; len: 15; abundance: .; j_gene: TRBJ2-3; CDR3nt: TGTGCCATCAGTGAATCGGGGACTAACACAGATACGCAGTATTTT; CDR3aa: CAISESGTNTDTQYF
d_gene: .; v_gene: TRBV5-1; len: 13; abundance: .; j_gene: TRBJ1-1; CDR3nt: TGCGCCAGCTCGAACAACCCGAACACTGAAGCTTTCTTT; CDR3aa: CASSNNPNTEAFF
d_gene: .; v_gene: TRBV9; len: 15; abundance: .; j_gene: TRBJ2-3; CDR3nt: TGTGCCAGCAGCGTAGACGGCTCCAAGGGGGATACGCAGTATTTT; CDR3aa: CASSVDGSKGDTQYF
d_gene: TRBD1; v_gene: TRBV5-1; len: 15; abundance: .; j_gene: TRBJ2-1; CDR3nt: TGCGCCAGCAGCTTGGGGGGACAGTCCTACAATGAGCAGTTCTTC; CDR3aa: CASSLGGQSYNEQFF
d_gene: .; v_gene: TRBV4-1; len: 13; abundance: few; j_gene: TRBJ1-2; CDR3nt: TGCGCCAGCAGCCCAAAAGGGGGCTATGGCTACACCTTC; CDR3aa: CASSPKGGYGYTF
d_gene: TRBD2; v_gene: TRBV7-6; len: 15; abundance: .; j_gene: TRBJ2-1; CDR3nt: TGTGCCAGCAGCCCCGGACTAGCGGGCTACAATGAGCAGTTCTTC; CDR3aa: CASSPGLAGYNEQFF
d_gene: TRBD2; v_gene: TRBV19; len: 16; abundance: .; j_gene: TRBJ2-7; CDR3nt: TGTGCCAGTAGCCTGGGGGCTAGCGGGGGGAGTATGGAGCAGTACTTC; CDR3aa: CASSLGASGGSMEQYF
d_gene: TRBD2; v_gene: TRBV11-2; len: 17; abundance: .; j_gene: TRBJ2-1; CDR3nt: TGTGCCAGCAGCTTAGAGAGGTGGCGGGGGGGAATCAATGAGCAGTTCTTC; CDR3aa: CASSLERWRGGINEQFF
d_gene: .; v_gene: TRBV5-1; len: 14; abundance: .; j_gene: TRBJ2-7; CDR3nt: TGCGCCAGCAGCCCTGGACATGGTGGGTACGAGCAGTACTTC; CDR3aa: CASSPGHGGYEQYF
d_gene: TRBD2; v_gene: TRBV4-2; len: 15; abundance: few; j_gene: TRBJ2-5; CDR3nt: TGTGCCAGCAGCCAGGAAGCGGGGCTCGCGAGGACCCAGTACTTC; CDR3aa: CASSQEAGLARTQYF
d_gene: TRBD2; v_gene: TRBV28; len: 19; abundance: .; j_gene: TRBJ2-4; CDR3nt: TGTGCCAGCAGTTCGTGGACTAGCGGGGGGGAGTTTGGCAAAAACATTCAGTACTTC; CDR3aa: CASSSWTSGGEFGKNIQYF
d_gene: .; v_gene: TRBV2; len: 12; abundance: .; j_gene: TRBJ1-2; CDR3nt: TGTGCCAGCGGGGGCAGGATCTATGGCTACACCTTC; CDR3aa: CASGGRIYGYTF
d_gene: .; v_gene: TRBV6-5; len: 15; abundance: .; j_gene: TRBJ2-2; CDR3nt: TGTGCCAGCAGACCCGAGCGGGCCTCCACCGGGGAGCTGTTTTTT; CDR3aa: CASRPERASTGELFF
d_gene: .; v_gene: TRBV4-1; len: 13; abundance: few; j_gene: TRBJ1-5; CDR3nt: TGCGCCAGCAGCCATAATAGCAATCAGCCCCAGCATTTT; CDR3aa: CASSHNSNQPQHF
d_gene: .; v_gene: TRBV13; len: 14; abundance: .; j_gene: TRBJ2-7; CDR3nt: TGTGCCAGCAGCGAGACGGACAGAGGAAGCGAGCAGTACTTC; CDR3aa: CASSETDRGSEQYF
d_gene: .; v_gene: TRBV10-3; len: 16; abundance: .; j_gene: TRBJ1-1; CDR3nt: TGTGCCATCAGTGGGACATGGGGTGTGGGGAACACTGAAGCTTTCTTT; CDR3aa: CAISGTWGVGNTEAFF
d_gene: TRBD1; v_gene: TRBV11-2; len: 14; abundance: .; j_gene: TRBJ1-4; CDR3nt: TGTGCCAGCAGCCAAGACAGGGGTCGAGAAAAACTGTTTTTT; CDR3aa: CASSQDRGREKLFF
d_gene: .; v_gene: TRBV5-1; len: 15; abundance: .; j_gene: TRBJ1-5; CDR3nt: TGCGCCAGCAGCTTGGTTCCAGGGGTCTATCAGCCCCAGCATTTT; CDR3aa: CASSLVPGVYQPQHF